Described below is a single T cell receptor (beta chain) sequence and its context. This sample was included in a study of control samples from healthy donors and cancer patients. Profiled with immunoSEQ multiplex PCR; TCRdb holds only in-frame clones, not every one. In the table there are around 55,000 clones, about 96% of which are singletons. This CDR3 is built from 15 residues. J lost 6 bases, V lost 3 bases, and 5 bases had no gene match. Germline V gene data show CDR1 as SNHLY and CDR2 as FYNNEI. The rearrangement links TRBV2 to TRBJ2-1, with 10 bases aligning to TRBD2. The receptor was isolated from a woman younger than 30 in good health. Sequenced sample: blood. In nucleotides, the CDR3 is TGTGCCAGCAGTGAGCGGCTAGCGGGGGCCAATGAGCAGTTCTTC. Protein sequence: CASSERLAGANEQFF.